This TCR beta chain was found in a study of blood T cell repertoires in COVID-19. Original methodology: Nucleated cell number was recorded as an estimate derived from reference gene primer amplification. Only in-frame clones appear in the TCRdb table, and some are missing; sequencing was by immunoSEQ multiplex PCR. The DNA was the basis for D and trimming; V, J and clone size are from that table. Of under 350,000 clones in the sample, approximately 86% are singletons; the top ten hold 3.5% to 4.5%. The CDR3 runs 14 residues. From germline, CDR1 is SGDLS and CDR2 YYNGEE. Trimming shortened V by 4 bases and J by 4 bases, and 14 bases separated the two germline ends.

Sequencing was carried out using PBMCs or T cells enriched from blood (not recorded which). This TCR was sampled from a middle-aged woman with acute COVID-19. The chain employs TRBV9 and TRBJ1-2; D possibly corresponds to TRBD1 (6 bases). CDR3 DNA sequence: TGTGCCAGCAGCTCTACAGGGAGAATCTATGGCTACACCTTC. Its protein product is CASSSTGRIYGYTF.